A selection of T cell receptor beta chains follows, all from one sample in a study of cytomegalovirus exposure and HLA in healthy donors. Sequencing used immunoSEQ multiplex PCR; TCRdb keeps in-frame clones, though not all of them. This sample has about 140,000 clones; 70% to 75% occur once, and the top ten carry roughly 1.7%. Sequenced input: PBMCs. The receptors stem from a woman aged 25 to 39 in good health and CMV-seronegative. Each CDR3 is given with its conserved first and last residue. D genes are given only for firm matches. Size is omitted from some rows. Given values are once, few, many or a class for expanded clones.

j_call v_call clone_size d_call cdr3_nt cdr3_aa
TRBJ2-5 TRBV11-2 few TRBD1 TGTGCCAGCAGCTTGACAGGGGGAGAGGAGACCCAGTACTTC CASSLTGGEETQYF
TRBJ2-1 TRBV30 - - TGTGCCTGGAGCAGGGGTGGCAATGAGCAGTTCTTC CAWSRGGNEQFF
TRBJ1-5 TRBV19 - - TGTGCCAGTAATCCAGGGAAGAATCAGCCCCAGCATTTT CASNPGKNQPQHF
TRBJ1-1 TRBV6-5 few - TGTGCCAGCAGTTACTCGACTCGGAACACTGAAGCTTTCTTT CASSYSTRNTEAFF
TRBJ1-4 TRBV28 - TRBD1 TGTGCCAGCAGTCCCGGGACAGCGACTAATGAAAAACTGTTTTTT CASSPGTATNEKLFF
TRBJ1-1 TRBV10-3 once - TGTGCCATCAGTGTTGGCGGGAACACTGAAGCTTTCTTT CAISVGGNTEAFF
TRBJ1-3 TRBV6-1 - TRBD1 TGTGCCAGCAGTGAACACAGGGGAACCGGAAACACCATATATTTT CASSEHRGTGNTIYF
TRBJ2-5 TRBV7-9 - TRBD1 TGTGCCAGCAGTCCACCCCCCGGACAGGGGGCAGAGACCCAGTACTTC CASSPPPGQGAETQYF
TRBJ2-3 TRBV11-2 - - TGTGCCAGCAGCTTAGTCCAGGGCTCGCAGTATTTT CASSLVQGSQYF
TRBJ2-3 TRBV10-3 - TRBD2 TGTGCCATCCTAGCGGGGGGTGGAACCGCGGCGGATACGCAGTATTTT CAILAGGGTAADTQYF
TRBJ2-7 TRBV7-9 - TRBD1 TGTGCCAGCAGCTTAGGGGCCGGACAGGGTTGGTCCTACGAGCAGTACTTC CASSLGAGQGWSYEQYF
TRBJ2-6 TRBV30 - - TGTGCCTGGAGTGTAATTCGACGGAGCTCTGGGGCCAACGTCCTGACTTTC CAWSVIRRSSGANVLTF
TRBJ1-2 TRBV5-1 - TRBD1 TGCGCCAGCAGCCCTTCGACAGGGGCCCTATTGAGTGGCTACACCTTC CASSPSTGALLSGYTF
TRBJ1-2 TRBV11-2 once - TGTGCCAGCAGCCCGATGTCCCTCCGCCAAGACAGTCGGCGTGGCTACACCTTC CASSPMSLRQDSRRGYTF
TRBJ2-1 TRBV5-6 - - TGTGTCAGCAGCTTGACGAGCTCCTACAATGAGCAGTTCTTC CVSSLTSSYNEQFF
TRBJ2-1 TRBV11-3 - TRBD2 TGTGCCAGCAGCTTAGGTGCTAGCGGGAGCGCCAATGAGCAGTTCTTC CASSLGASGSANEQFF
TRBJ1-2 TRBV5-1 - - TGCGCCAGCAGAAGCGGGGATCCCCATGGCTACACCTTC CASRSGDPHGYTF
TRBJ1-4 TRBV6-4 - - TGTGCCAGCAGTGTCCCCTCGGACAGACTTTTTAATGAAAAACTGTTTTTT CASSVPSDRLFNEKLFF
TRBJ1-5 TRBV11-1 - TRBD1 TGTGCCAGCACCAAATCGACAGGGGGCGCTTCCAATCAGCCCCAGCATTTT CASTKSTGGASNQPQHF
TRBJ1-1 TRBV11-2 - - TGTGCCAGCAGCGCCATATATATTCGCGCTGAAGCTTTCTTT CASSAIYIRAEAFF
TRBJ2-1 TRBV7-9 - TRBD2 TGTGCCAGCAGCTTAGGGGGTGGCGGGAGCGACAATGAGCAGTTCTTC CASSLGGGGSDNEQFF
TRBJ2-3 TRBV6-4 - - TGTGCCAGCAGTTCCATCGCCGGAGCGGATACGCAGTATTTT CASSSIAGADTQYF
TRBJ2-1 TRBV4-2 - TRBD2 TGTGCCAGCAGCCAACGGACTAGCGGCCTTAATGAGCAGTTCTTC CASSQRTSGLNEQFF
TRBJ1-4 TRBV10-3 few TRBD1 TGTGCCATCAGTGACCCGACAGGGGGAAATGAAAAACTGTTTTTT CAISDPTGGNEKLFF